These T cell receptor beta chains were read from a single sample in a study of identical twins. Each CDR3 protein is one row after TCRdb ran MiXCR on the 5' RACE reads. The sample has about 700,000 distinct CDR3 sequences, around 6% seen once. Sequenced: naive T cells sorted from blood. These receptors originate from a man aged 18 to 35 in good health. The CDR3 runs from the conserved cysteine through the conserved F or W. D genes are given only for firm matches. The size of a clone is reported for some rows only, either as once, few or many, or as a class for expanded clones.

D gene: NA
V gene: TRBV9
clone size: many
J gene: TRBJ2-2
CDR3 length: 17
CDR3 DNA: TGTGCCAGCAGCGTAGAGGGGCTAGCGCCGAACACCGGGGAGCTGTTTTTT
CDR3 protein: CASSVEGLAPNTGELFF

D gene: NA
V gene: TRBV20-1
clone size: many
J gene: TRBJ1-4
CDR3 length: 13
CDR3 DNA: TGCAGTGCTGGGTCTGAGCCTGGCGAAAAACTGTTTTTT
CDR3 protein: CSAGSEPGEKLFF

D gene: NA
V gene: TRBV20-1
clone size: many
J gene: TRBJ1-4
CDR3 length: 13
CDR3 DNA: TGCAGTGCTAGGAGAGAAACTAATGAAAAACTGTTTTTT
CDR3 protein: CSARRETNEKLFF

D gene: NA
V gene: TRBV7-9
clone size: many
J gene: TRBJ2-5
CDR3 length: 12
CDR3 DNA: TGTGCCAGCAGCTCCCCTTCTGAGACCCAGTACTTC
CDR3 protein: CASSSPSETQYF

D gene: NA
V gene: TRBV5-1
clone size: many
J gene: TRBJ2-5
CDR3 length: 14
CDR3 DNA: TGCGCCAGCAGCTTGGAACTACTTGTAGAGACCCAGTACTTC
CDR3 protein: CASSLELLVETQYF

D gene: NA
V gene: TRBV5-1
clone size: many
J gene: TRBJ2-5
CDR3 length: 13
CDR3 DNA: TGCGCCAGCAGCTTGAGCGGTATCGAGACCCAGTACTTC
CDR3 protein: CASSLSGIETQYF

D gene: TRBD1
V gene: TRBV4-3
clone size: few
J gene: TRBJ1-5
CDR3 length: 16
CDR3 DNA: TGCGCCAGCAGCCTCAAAGCCGACAGGGGCGATCAGCCCCAGCATTTT
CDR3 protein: CASSLKADRGDQPQHF

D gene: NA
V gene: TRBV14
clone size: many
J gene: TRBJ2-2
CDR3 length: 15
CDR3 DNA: TGTGCCAGCAGCCAAGCCTGGGCCGAGAACGGGGAGCTGTTTTTT
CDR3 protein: CASSQAWAENGELFF

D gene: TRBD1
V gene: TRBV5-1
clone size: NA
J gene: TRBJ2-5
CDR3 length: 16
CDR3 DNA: TGCGCCAGCAGCCTCCCCCGGGACAGGGCTGAAGAGACCCAGTACTTC
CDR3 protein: CASSLPRDRAEETQYF

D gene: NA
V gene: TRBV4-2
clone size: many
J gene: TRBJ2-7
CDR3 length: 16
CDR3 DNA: TGTGCCAGCAGCCAATCCCCACCTCCGAAGGACTACGAGCAGTACTTC
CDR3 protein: CASSQSPPPKDYEQYF

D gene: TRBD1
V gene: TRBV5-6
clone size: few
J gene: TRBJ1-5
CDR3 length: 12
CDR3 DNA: TGTGCCAGCAGCTTGGACAGGGGGCCCCAGCATTTT
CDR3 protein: CASSLDRGPQHF

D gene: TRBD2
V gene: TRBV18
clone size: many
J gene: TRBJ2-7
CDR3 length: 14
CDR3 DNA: TGTGCCAGCTTACTTAGCGGGACCTCCTACGAGCAGTACTTC
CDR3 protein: CASLLSGTSYEQYF

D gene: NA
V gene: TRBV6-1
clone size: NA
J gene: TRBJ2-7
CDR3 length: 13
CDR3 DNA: TGTGCCAGCAGTCCCCTCTCGGCGGTCGAGCAGTACTTC
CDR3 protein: CASSPLSAVEQYF

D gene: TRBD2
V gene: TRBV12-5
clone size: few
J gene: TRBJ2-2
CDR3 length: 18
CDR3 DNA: TGTGCTAGTGGTTTGGTACAGGCTAGCGGGGCTACCACCGGGGAGCTGTTTTTT
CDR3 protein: CASGLVQASGATTGELFF

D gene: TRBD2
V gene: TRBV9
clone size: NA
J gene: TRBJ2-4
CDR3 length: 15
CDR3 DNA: TGTGCCAGCAGCGTTCTAGCGGGAGAAGGAAACATTCAGTACTTC
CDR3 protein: CASSVLAGEGNIQYF

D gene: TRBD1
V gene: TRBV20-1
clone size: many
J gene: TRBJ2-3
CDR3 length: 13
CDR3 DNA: TGCAGTGCTCTGGACAGGAGCACAGATACGCAGTATTTT
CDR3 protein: CSALDRSTDTQYF

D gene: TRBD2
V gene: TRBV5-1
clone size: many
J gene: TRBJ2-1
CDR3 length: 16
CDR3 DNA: TGCGCCAGCAGCATGGGAGGCGGGAGGGCCGGCGATGAGCAGTTCTTC
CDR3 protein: CASSMGGGRAGDEQFF

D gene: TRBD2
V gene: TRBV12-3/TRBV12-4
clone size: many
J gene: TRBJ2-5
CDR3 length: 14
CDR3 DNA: TGTGCCAGCAGTTGGGCCGGGAGGGGGGAGACCCAGTACTTC
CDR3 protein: CASSWAGRGETQYF

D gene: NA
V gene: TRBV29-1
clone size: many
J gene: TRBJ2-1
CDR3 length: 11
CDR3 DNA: TGCAGCGTTCCAGGCTACAATGAGCAGTTCTTC
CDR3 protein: CSVPGYNEQFF

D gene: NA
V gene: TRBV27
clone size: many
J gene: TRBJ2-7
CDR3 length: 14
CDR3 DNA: TGTGCCAGCAGTTTTTCTCCGGGGTTCTACGAGCAGTACTTC
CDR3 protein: CASSFSPGFYEQYF

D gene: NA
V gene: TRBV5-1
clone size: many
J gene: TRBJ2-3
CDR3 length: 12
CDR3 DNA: TGCGCCAGCAGCTTGGCGGAAGATACGCAGTATTTT
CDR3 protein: CASSLAEDTQYF

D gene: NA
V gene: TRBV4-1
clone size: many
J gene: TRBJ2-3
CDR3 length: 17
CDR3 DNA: TGCGCCAGCAGCCTCGGGGTACTAGGAAGAGGCACAGATACGCAGTATTTT
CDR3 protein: CASSLGVLGRGTDTQYF

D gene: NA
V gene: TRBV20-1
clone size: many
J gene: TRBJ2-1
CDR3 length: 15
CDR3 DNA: TGCAGTGCTAGGGGAAACAGGGTGCGTGGCGATGAGCAGTTCTTC
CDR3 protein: CSARGNRVRGDEQFF

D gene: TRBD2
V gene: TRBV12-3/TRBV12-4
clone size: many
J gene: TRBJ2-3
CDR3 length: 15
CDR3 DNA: TGTGCCAGCAGTCGACTAGCGGGAGGACAAGATACGCAGTATTTT
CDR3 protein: CASSRLAGGQDTQYF

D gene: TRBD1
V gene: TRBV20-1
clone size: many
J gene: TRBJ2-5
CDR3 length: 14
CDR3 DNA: TGCAGTGCTAGTAAGGACAGGGGGCCAGAGACCCAGTACTTC
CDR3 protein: CSASKDRGPETQYF

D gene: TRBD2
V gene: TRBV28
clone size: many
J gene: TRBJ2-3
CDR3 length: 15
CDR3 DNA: TGTGCCAGCAGTCTTATAGCGGGAGGGCCGGATACGCAGTATTTT
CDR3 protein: CASSLIAGGPDTQYF

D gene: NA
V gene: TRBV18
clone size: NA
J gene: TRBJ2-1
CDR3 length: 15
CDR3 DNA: TGTGCCAGCTCACCGTCGCTAGCTGATACTAATGAGCAGTTCTTC
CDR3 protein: CASSPSLADTNEQFF

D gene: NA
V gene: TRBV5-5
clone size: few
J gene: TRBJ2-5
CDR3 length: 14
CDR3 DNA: TGTGCCAGCAGCTTGGAGATGTACCAAGAGACCCAGTACTTC
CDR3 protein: CASSLEMYQETQYF

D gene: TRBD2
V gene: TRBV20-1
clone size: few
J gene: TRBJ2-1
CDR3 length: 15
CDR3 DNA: TGCAGTGCTAGGGGGCAGACTAGCGGGAGCAATGAGCAGTTCTTC
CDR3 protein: CSARGQTSGSNEQFF

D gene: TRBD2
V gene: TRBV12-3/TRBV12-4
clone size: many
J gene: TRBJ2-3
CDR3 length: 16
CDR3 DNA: TGTGCCAGCAGCGCGCGACTAGCGGGCGGGCCAGATACGCAGTATTTT
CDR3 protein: CASSARLAGGPDTQYF

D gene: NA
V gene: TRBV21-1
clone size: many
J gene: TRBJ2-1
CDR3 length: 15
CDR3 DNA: TGTGCCAGCAGCAAAACTAGCGGAATTTACAATGAGCAGTTCTTC
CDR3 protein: CASSKTSGIYNEQFF

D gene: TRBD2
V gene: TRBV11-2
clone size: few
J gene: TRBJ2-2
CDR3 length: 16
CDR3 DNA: TGTGCCAGCAGCTTTTGGGGAGCGGGAGGAGCCGGGGAGCTGTTTTTT
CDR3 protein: CASSFWGAGGAGELFF

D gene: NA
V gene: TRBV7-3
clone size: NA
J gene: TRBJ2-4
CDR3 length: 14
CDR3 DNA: TGTGCCAGCAGCTTAAGCAGGGAGATAGGCATTCAGTACTTC
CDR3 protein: CASSLSREIGIQYF

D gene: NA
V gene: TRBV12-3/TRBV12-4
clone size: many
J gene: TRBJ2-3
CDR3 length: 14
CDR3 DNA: TGTGCCAGCAGTTTTAACAGCCGCACAGATACGCAGTATTTT
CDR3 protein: CASSFNSRTDTQYF

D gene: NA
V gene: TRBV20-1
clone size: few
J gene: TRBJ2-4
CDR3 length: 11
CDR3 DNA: TGCAGTGCCTACGACCGGGGCATTCAGTACTTC
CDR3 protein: CSAYDRGIQYF

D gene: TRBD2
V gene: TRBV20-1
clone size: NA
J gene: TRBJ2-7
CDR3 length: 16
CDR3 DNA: TGCAGTGCTAGAGATCCGACTAGCGGGAGAGTTGACGAGCAGTACTTC
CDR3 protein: CSARDPTSGRVDEQYF

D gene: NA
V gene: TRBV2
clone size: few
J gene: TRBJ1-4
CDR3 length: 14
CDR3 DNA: TGTGCCAGCATGATAAGGGCAACTAATGAAAAACTGTTTTTT
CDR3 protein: CASMIRATNEKLFF

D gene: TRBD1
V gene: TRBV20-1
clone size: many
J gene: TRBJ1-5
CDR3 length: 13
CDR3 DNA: TGCAGTGCTAAACAGGGGGCGAGTCAGCCCCAGCATTTT
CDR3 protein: CSAKQGASQPQHF

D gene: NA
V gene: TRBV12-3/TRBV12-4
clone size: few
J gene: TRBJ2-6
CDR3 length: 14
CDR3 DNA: TGTGCCAGCATTTTGAGCTCTGGGGCCAACGTCCTGACTTTC
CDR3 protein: CASILSSGANVLTF

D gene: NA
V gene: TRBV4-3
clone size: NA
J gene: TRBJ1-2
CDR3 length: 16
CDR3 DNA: TGCGCCAGCAGCCAAGTCGCACAGCGGGGTTTGGTAGGCTACACCTTC
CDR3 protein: CASSQVAQRGLVGYTF